The 28 T cell receptor beta chains in this list originate from one sample, sequenced in a study of cytomegalovirus exposure and HLA in healthy donors. The PCR was carried out with 60 Vbeta primers and 13 Jbeta primers. TCRdb's table, derived via immunoSEQ multiplex PCR, lists solely in-frame clones and lacks some. Among about 35,000 clones listed, 60% to 80% were seen once. The sequenced sample was PBMCs. Every receptor here comes from a woman aged 25 to 39 in good health and CMV-seropositive.

CDR3 bases: TGCAGCGTTAGGACAGGGCAACACGGGGGCTACACCTTC. This gives the protein CSVRTGQHGGYTF. The J gene is TRBJ1-2, the V gene TRBV29-1; TRBD1 matches 8 bases. Germline CDR1 reads SQVTM; CDR2 reads ANQGSEA. The CDR3 is 13 residues long. With V trimmed by 5 bases and J by 8 bases, 10 bases remained unmatched.

This chain uses TRBV19 with TRBJ2-6, with TRBD1 matching 8 bases. The V segment lost 3 bases and the J segment 0 bases; nucleotides outside the gene matches: 4. The CDR3 contains 17 residues. In germline, CDR1 is LNHDA, CDR2 SQIVND (reference sequence). The CDR3 sequence is CASSIGTGISGANVLTF. The DNA of the CDR3 is TGTGCCAGTAGTATTGGGACAGGAATCTCTGGGGCCAACGTCCTGACTTTC. Combining the CDR3 with reference TRBV19 and TRBJ2-6 gives the whole variable domain DGGITQSPKYLFRKEGQNVTLSCEQNLNHDAMYWYRQDPGQGLRLIYYSQIVNDFQKGDIAEGYSVSREKKESFPLTVTSAQKNPTAFYLCASSIGTGISGANVLTFGAGSRLTVL.

The chain couples TRBV9 to TRBJ1-2; no clear D gene. The germline gives CDR1 SGDLS, CDR2 YYNGEE. This CDR3 contains 15 residues. With 3 bases removed from V and 4 bases from J, the gap between germline ends came to 16 bases. The CDR3 reads CASSAGSGPIYGYTF. CDR3 in DNA: TGTGCCAGCAGCGCGGGCAGCGGACCTATCTATGGCTACACCTTC.

The chain uses TRBV28 and TRBJ1-1; TRBD1 matches 8 bases. There are 14 residues in the CDR3. V was pared by 6 bases and J by 4 bases, with 7 bases of the junction left unmatched. Germline CDR1 reads MDHEN; CDR2 reads SYDVKM. Written as DNA, the CDR3 is TGTGCCAGCAGCCTCGGGACAGGAACCACTGAAGCTTTCTTT. Residues: CASSLGTGTTEAFF.

The J gene is TRBJ2-5, the V gene TRBV15, with D unclear. The J call may be mistaken, given a closer DNA end match to TRBJ2-7. Germline V gene data show CDR1 as LNHNV and CDR2 as YYDKDF (reference sequence). The CDR3 has 16 residues. CDR3 loop: CATSRGGKETSYEQYF. DNA of the CDR3: TGTGCCACCAGCAGAGGAGGAAAGGAGACTTCCTACGAGCAGTACTTC.

V usage is TRBV7-6 and J usage is TRBJ2-1; D is unclear. Trimming shortened V by 1 base and J by 9 bases, and 7 bases separated the two germline ends. The CDR3 covers 12 residues. Looked up from germline, CDR1 is SGHVS and CDR2 is FNYEAQ. This CDR3 is CASSLVLGEQFF. CDR3 bases: TGTGCCAGCAGCTTAGTGCTAGGTGAGCAGTTCTTC.

The chain joins TRBV7-9 to TRBJ2-1, with no clear D. This CDR3 is 12 amino acids long. The germline V gene has CDR1 SEHNR and CDR2 FQNEAQ (reference sequence). The V end lost 3 bases, the J end lost 7 bases, and 7 bases lay between the germline ends. The CDR3 DNA reads TGTGCCAGCAGCTTGGCTAGTAATGAGCAGTTCTTC. Amino acids: CASSLASNEQFF.

V is TRBV28 and J is TRBJ1-1, with D possibly TRBD1 on 5 matching bases. This CDR3 is built from 15 residues. Germline V lookup: CDR1 MDHEN, CDR2 SYDVKM. The V end lost 6 bases, the J end lost 4 bases, and 18 bases lay between the germline ends. CDR3 DNA sequence: TGTGCCAGCAGCATGTCGTCAGGGATCGGCACTGAAGCTTTCTTT. Translation gives CASSMSSGIGTEAFF.

This rearrangement joins TRBV5-4 to TRBJ1-1, with unresolved D. V dropped 3 bases and J dropped 0 bases, with 12 bases sitting between them. Germline CDR1 and CDR2: SGHNT and YYREEE (reference sequence). CDR3 length equals 15 residues. As DNA, the CDR3 is TGTGCCAGCAGCTACCGGACTTACATGAACACTGAAGCTTTCTTT. It yields the protein CASSYRTYMNTEAFF.

CDR3 nucleotide sequence: TGTGCCAGCAGTTTATTGGGCACCGCCGCCGGGGAGCTGTTTTTT. Translating gives CASSLLGTAAGELFF. V usage is TRBV27 and J usage is TRBJ2-2, with D uncertain. The CDR3 is 15 amino acids. Per the germline V gene, CDR1 is MNHEY and CDR2 is SMNVEV (reference sequence). The ends were cut back, 1 base at V and 6 bases at J, with 12 bases in the middle.

J is TRBJ1-2 and V is TRBV19; weak D call: TRBD1 (5 bases). Trimming pared 4 bases from V and 4 bases from J, leaving 13 bases between. In germline, CDR1 is LNHDA, CDR2 SQIVND (reference sequence). This CDR3 has 14 residues. Here the CDR3 DNA reads TGTGCCAGTAGTACCACCACAGGATCCTATGGCTACACCTTC. Translated: CASSTTTGSYGYTF.

The chain combines TRBV10-3 with TRBJ1-2; D perhaps matches TRBD1 (5 bases). This CDR3 comprises 13 residues. Germline V gives CDR1 ENHRY, CDR2 SYGVKD. V was shortened by 0 bases and J by 5 bases, with 7 bases between the two germline ends. The CDR3 loop reads CAISESGGYGYTF. In nucleotides, the CDR3 is TGTGCCATCAGTGAGTCGGGGGGGTATGGCTACACCTTC.

V gene TRBV4-1 combines with J gene TRBJ1-4, with a tentative D call TRBD1 (5 bases). CDR1 MGHRA and CDR2 YSYEKL come from the germline V gene. CDR3 length equals 16 residues. Trimming took 2 bases from V and 6 from J, leaving 16 bases between them. The CDR3 bases are TGCGCCAGCAGCCAACCCCACAGGACGGGGGATGAAAAACTGTTTTTT. Amino acids: CASSQPHRTGDEKLFF.

This sequence joins TRBV6-1 and TRBJ1-3; 8 bases align to TRBD1. Germline trimming cut 2 bases from V and 0 bases from J; bases unmatched to any gene: 9. CDR1 is MNHNS and CDR2 is SASEGT in the germline V gene. There are 18 residues in the CDR3. The CDR3 is CASSERRTGRPSGNTIYF. The DNA of the CDR3 is TGTGCCAGCAGTGAAAGGAGGACAGGGAGGCCCTCTGGAAACACCATATATTTT.

This clone came up a few times. The chain has TRBV29-1 and TRBJ1-1, with 10 bases fitting TRBD1. Germline-derived CDR1 and CDR2 are SQVTM and ANQGSEA. There are 16 residues in the CDR3. V was pared by 6 bases and J by 0 bases, with 10 bases of the junction left unmatched. CDR3 amino acids: CSVIPGQGTMNTEAFF. The CDR3 region has the DNA TGCAGCGTAATTCCGGGACAGGGGACCATGAACACTGAAGCTTTCTTT.

The chain uses TRBV7-3 and TRBJ1-1; D may be TRBD1 (5 bases). Germline lookup yields CDR1 SGHTA and CDR2 FQGTGA. Trimming removed 5 bases at V and 4 bases at J, with 14 bases between. The CDR3 has 14 amino acids. The CDR3 reads CASSLNQGSTEAFF. Here the CDR3 DNA reads TGTGCCAGCAGCCTTAACCAGGGTAGCACTGAAGCTTTCTTT. The variable domain in full, with the rest retrieved from reference TRBV7-3 and TRBJ1-1, is GAGVSQTPSNKVTEKGKYVELRCDPISGHTALYWYRQSLGQGPEFLIYFQGTGAADDSGLPNDRFFAVRPEGSVSTLKIQRTERGDSAVYLCASSLNQGSTEAFFGQGTRLTVV.

This chain's CDR3 is CASSNRGGSGANVLTF. The CDR3 nucleotides are TGTGCCAGCAGCAATAGAGGTGGGTCTGGGGCCAACGTCCTGACTTTC. This chain connects TRBV9 to TRBJ2-6, with D unresolved. Per germline, CDR1 SGDLS and CDR2 YYNGEE. The CDR3 runs to 16 residues. Trimming removed 4 bases from V and 1 base from J, with 12 bases in between.

The table lists this clone with a few counts. The V call is TRBV5-8, the J call TRBJ1-1, with TRBD1 identical over 10 bases. The germline CDR1 and CDR2 sequences are SGHTS and YDEGEE. The junction had 4 bases not matched to a gene; V was cut back by 3 bases and J by 5 bases. CDR3 length equals 14 residues. CDR3 loop: CASSWDRGETEAFF. The CDR3 region has the DNA TGTGCCAGCAGCTGGGACAGGGGAGAGACTGAAGCTTTCTTT.

The V call is TRBV4-1, the J call TRBJ2-1; 9 bases are shared with TRBD1. Germline trimming cut 4 bases from V and 7 bases from J; bases unmatched to any gene: 8. The CDR3 has 15 amino acids. Germline assignment: CDR1 MGHRA and CDR2 YSYEKL. CDR3 nucleotide sequence: TGCGCCAGCAGCCCTCCGGGACAGGGTGCAAATGAGCAGTTCTTC. It encodes CASSPPGQGANEQFF.

The CDR3 DNA sequence: TGTGCCTGGAAGAAGGGACAGAACACTGAAGCTTTCTTT. It yields the protein CAWKKGQNTEAFF. V and J are TRBV30 and TRBJ1-1; weak D call: TRBD1 (6 bases). V was pared by 4 bases and J by 1 base, with 10 bases between. Germline CDR1 and CDR2: GTSNPN and SVGIG (reference sequence). This CDR3 has 13 amino acids.

This sequence joins TRBV29-1 and TRBJ1-2; 10 positions agree with TRBD1. The germline CDR1 and CDR2 sequences are SQVTM and ANQGSEA. This CDR3 comprises 12 residues. With V trimmed by 7 bases and J by 8 bases, 7 bases remained unmatched. The CDR3 nucleotides are TGCAGCGGTGGGGACAGGGGTAGCGGCTACACCTTC. Translating it yields CSGGDRGSGYTF.

The chain combines TRBV6-5 with TRBJ1-2, with D maybe TRBD1 (5 bases). V was pared by 0 bases and J by 4 bases, with 9 bases between. Looked up from germline, CDR1 is MNHEY and CDR2 is SVGAGI. CDR3 length: 14 residues. CDR3 nucleotide sequence: TGTGCCAGCAGTTACTCCAGGGTCTTCTATGGCTACACCTTC. This codes for CASSYSRVFYGYTF.

This sequence joins TRBV7-9 and TRBJ1-1; D is possibly TRBD1 (5 bases). Germline CDR1 SEHNR, CDR2 FQNEAQ (reference sequence). Trimming stripped 9 bases from V and 4 bases from J, with 9 bases between. The CDR3 has 11 residues. Here the CDR3 DNA reads TGTGCCAGGGGGGAGGTCACTGAAGCTTTCTTT. This codes for CARGEVTEAFF.

This chain links TRBV29-1 with TRBJ2-1; a possible D gene is TRBD1 (6 bases). The CDR3 runs 11 residues. Germline values: CDR1 SQVTM, CDR2 ANQGSEA. V shed 4 bases and J shed 6 bases, with 7 bases lying between them. The CDR3 sequence: CSVGGGNEQFF. CDR3 DNA: TGCAGCGTTGGAGGGGGCAATGAGCAGTTCTTC.

The rearrangement joins TRBV18 to TRBJ2-2, with 9 bases matching TRBD1. CDR3 size: 15 residues. Germline values: CDR1 KGHSH, CDR2 LQKENI. Trimming at V came to 2 bases and at J to 5 bases, leaving 3 bases not matched to a gene. In DNA form, the CDR3 reads TGTGCCAGCTCACCAGGGACAGGGCTGACCGGGGAGCTGTTTTTT. Encoded protein: CASSPGTGLTGELFF.

The V gene is TRBV13, the J gene TRBJ2-2; D is perhaps TRBD2 (5 bases). CDR1 and CDR2 (germline): PRHDT, FYEKMQ (reference sequence). This CDR3 has 16 amino acids. Trimming took 2 bases from V and 0 from J, leaving 10 bases between them. The CDR3 sequence is CASSLYTGSNTGELFF. CDR3 DNA sequence: TGTGCCAGCAGCTTATACACGGGGTCGAACACCGGGGAGCTGTTTTTT.

V gene TRBV28 combines with J gene TRBJ1-2; 7 positions match TRBD1. The CDR3 consists of 15 residues. Trimming at V came to 1 base and at J to 5 bases, leaving 7 bases not matched to a gene. Germline assignment: CDR1 MDHEN and CDR2 SYDVKM. The CDR3: CASSLSGGTLYGYTF. The CDR3 DNA sequence: TGTGCCAGCAGTTTATCAGGGGGGACTCTATATGGCTACACCTTC.

This chain connects TRBV28 to TRBJ2-7; D is perhaps TRBD1 (6 bases). Trimming pared 5 bases from V and 9 bases from J, leaving 23 bases between. CDR3 length: 15 amino acids. CDR1 is MDHEN and CDR2 is SYDVKM in the germline V gene. CDR3 sequence reads: CASSPRTVKVGGQYF. CDR3 DNA sequence: TGTGCCAGCAGTCCCCGGACAGTTAAGGTCGGTGGGCAGTACTTC. Supplemented by reference TRBV28 and TRBJ2-7, the full variable domain reads DVKVTQSSRYLVKRTGEKVFLECVQDMDHENMFWYRQDPGLGLRLIYFSYDVKMKEKGDIPEGYSVSREKKERFSLILESASTNQTSMYLCASSPRTVKVGGQYFGPGTRLTVT.